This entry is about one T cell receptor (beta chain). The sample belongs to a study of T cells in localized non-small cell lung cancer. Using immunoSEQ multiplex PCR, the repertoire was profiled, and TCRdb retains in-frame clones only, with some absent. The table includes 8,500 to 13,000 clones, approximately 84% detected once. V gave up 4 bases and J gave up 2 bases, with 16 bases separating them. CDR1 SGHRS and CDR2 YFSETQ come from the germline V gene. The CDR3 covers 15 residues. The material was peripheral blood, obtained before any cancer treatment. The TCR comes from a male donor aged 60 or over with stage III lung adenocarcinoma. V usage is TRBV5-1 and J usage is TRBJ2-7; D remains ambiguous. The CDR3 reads CASSPLEQSAYEQYF. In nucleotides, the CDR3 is TGCGCCAGCAGCCCCCTTGAACAGAGCGCCTACGAGCAGTACTTC.